This entry features one T cell receptor (beta chain) sequence. This clonotype was recorded many times. Its antigen has not been determined. Nothing much larger sits one base from this clone, and base qualities are not available. The CDR3, cysteine through phenylalanine, is 10 amino acids long. Only CDR3 DNA remains: 30 bases, in frame from the first base. CDR1 and CDR2, looked up from the germline V gene, are MNHNS and SASEGT. Deletion took 8 bases off V and 8 bases off J, with a span of 9 bases between the germline ends. Ophthalmopathy patients had moderately to severely active disease, with a Clinical Activity Score of 3 or more, a NOSPECS grade of 4 or more, and a disease duration of less than 3 months. Patients with uncontrolled infections, other autoimmune diseases, pregnancy or lactation were excluded. Diagnoses were based on clinical symptoms, serum thyroxine and TRAb, thyroid ultrasound and orbital computed tomography. PBMCs were separated from under 12 ml of fresh peripheral blood using Ficoll-Paque density gradient centrifugation. Trizol reagent was used to extract total RNA, and RNA quality was then checked on an Agilent 2100 Bioanalyzer.

The TCR beta CDR3 regions were amplified from RNA transcripts. A first-round RT-PCR of the TCR CDR3 used the HTBI primer set with the Qiagen OneStep RT-PCR kit. The libraries were constructed in a second round of multiplex PCR and then size-selected and purified. Paired-end sequencing of the libraries was performed with 100 bp reads on an Illumina HiSeq2000. The published analysis was carried out like this. Raw data were processed with SOAPnuke, discarding reads with adapters, uncalled bases, mean Phred below 15, or no exact constant-primer or identifier match. High-quality paired reads were merged using COPE v1.2.5, and each unique nucleotide sequence was defined as a clonotype. MiTCR v1.1 was used to align clonotypes to the IMGT TRBV, TRBD and TRBJ reference segments. The analysis included only V-J combinations with a frequency above 0.0001, which together covered 99% to 99.2% of the repertoires. The TCS score was defined as F50 (clonal expansion) divided by E x V (chaos), with BLOSUM62-based TCRdist calculated between CDR3 peptides within each V-J. Welch's t-statistics and random forest reduced 514 V-J features to about 13, which were used in a naive Bayes classifier (R e1071). Starting from the raw public reads, TCRdb applied fastp trimming at Q25, assembled clones with MiXCR and retained in-frame beta chains. CDR3 protein sequences are deduplicated, and each keeps its most common genes and DNA. The V and J calls and clone size come from TCRdb's table, not from the authors' own analysis. This sample holds about 380,000 distinct CDR3 sequences; around a sixth were observed only once. The ten largest clones take up 40% of the sample.

The data originate from a study of T cells in Graves' hyperthyroidism and ophthalmopathy (dated by TCRdb to about 2019). For the study in its entirety: Peripheral blood samples were taken at the time of initial diagnosis, prior to any treatment. Following sampling, methimazole starting at 30 mg daily was given to hyperthyroidism patients, and high-dose intravenous methylprednisolone was given to ophthalmopathy patients. For training and testing, the 100 or so patients in the discovery cohort were randomly divided in a 7:3 ratio. To identify TCR V-J signatures that set the groups apart, the researchers used a discovery cohort of 90 to 100 patients, made up of some 41 with Graves' ophthalmopathy and 57 with stable Graves' hyperthyroidism. The paper describes TCR Vbeta CDR3 sequencing of 135 peripheral blood samples, made up of 40 to 45 ophthalmopathy patients, approximately 73 hyperthyroidism patients and 17 progressor patients. In addition, the study compared T-cell repertoires in thyroid tissue and in blood from roughly six Graves' hyperthyroidism patients. Prospective prediction of ophthalmopathy was tested in an independent validation cohort of 18 to 20 hyperthyroidism patients and 15 to 17 patients who later progressed to ophthalmopathy.

Overall study results and their limits: In validation, the model predicted progression to ophthalmopathy a median of about 6 months before onset, with 65% to 71% sensitivity and 72.22% specificity. No statistical method was used to set the sample size in advance, and investigators knew the group allocation. A model built on a 13 V-J signature distinguished ophthalmopathy from stable hyperthyroidism, reaching about 88% sensitivity and 81.08% specificity in cross-validation and 80%/75% in testing. Most expanded thyroid clonotypes (frequency above 0.001) were also detected in blood, a finding suggesting that blood repertoires may reflect thyroid immune responses.

Source material: blood. The chain couples TRBV6-1 to TRBJ1-1, with TRBD1 as a weak D call on 5 bases. This TCR was recovered from a man between 18 and 29 years old with Graves' ophthalmopathy. The DNA reads TGTGCCAGCGCCCGGGACGAAGCTTTCTTT. It codes for CASARDEAFF.